This T cell receptor (beta chain) was obtained from a study of cytomegalovirus exposure and HLA in healthy donors. Overall study: Later, an analysis reported that the 95 to 150 validation repertoires had used the same platform as the roughly 660 first-cohort repertoires.

J gave up 7 bases and V 6 bases, and 15 bases lay outside the gene matches. The germline V gene encodes CDR1 MDHEN and CDR2 SYDVKM. The CDR3 is 15 residues long. Study-level points and caveats: The authors listed 150 or so TCR beta chains as cytomegalovirus-associated. The classifier reportedly diagnosed cytomegalovirus status with high sensitivity and specificity. According to a subsequent analysis, TCR clusters from the first cohort were inclined to appear together in the 120 or so validation repertoires.

The repertoire was sequenced with immunoSEQ multiplex PCR; TCRdb's copy has only in-frame clones and lacks some. The data hold approximately 160,000 clones, with roughly 86% observed a single time. Worth noting for this clone: What it binds is not known.

Sequencing was carried out using PBMCs. This TCR came from a woman under 30 in good health and CMV-seropositive. This rearrangement joins TRBV28 to TRBJ2-7, with 7 bases identical to TRBD1. Here the CDR3 reads CASSPGDRSYVEQYF. CDR3 nucleotide sequence: TGTGCCAGCAGCCCCGGGGACAGAAGTTACGTAGAGCAGTACTTC.